This T cell receptor beta chain comes out of a study of OX40 agonist ivuxolimab in advanced cancers. Looked up from germline, CDR1 is SGHRS and CDR2 is YFSETQ. The CDR3 runs 14 residues. V lost 4 bases and J lost 1, with 12 bases in between. Sequencing used immunoSEQ multiplex PCR; TCRdb keeps in-frame clones, though not all of them. Of some 54,000 clones listed, 77% are singletons. This clone came up once. Antigen: not known. Overall study findings and caveats: Dosing at 0.1 to 3.0 mg/kg was accompanied by clonal expansion of CD4+ and CD8+ blood T cells by week 6.

The V call is TRBV5-1, the J call TRBJ2-7; a possible D gene is TRBD1 (5 bases). Sample: CD4+ or CD8+ T cells sorted from blood, taken in a trial of the OX40 agonist ivuxolimab. The receptor's source is an adult with an advanced solid tumor such as melanoma, head and neck, liver or kidney cancer. The CDR3 loop reads CASSKDTPSYEQYF. The CDR3, as DNA: TGCGCCAGCAGCAAGGACACTCCTTCCTACGAGCAGTACTTC.